The 20 T cell receptor beta chains below all came from one sample that was sequenced in a study of blood T cell repertoires in COVID-19. Some clones are missing from TCRdb's copy, which holds only in-frame ones; the method was immunoSEQ multiplex PCR. The sample consists of over 85,000 clones, roughly 79% of them appearing once. The specimen sequenced was peripheral blood. Source of these receptors: a woman aged 80 or over with active or convalescent COVID-19.

The chain is built from TRBV7-9 and TRBJ1-1; no clear D gene. V shed 1 base and J shed 10 bases, with 13 bases lying between them. Looked up from germline, CDR1 is SEHNR and CDR2 is FQNEAQ (reference sequence). CDR3 length equals 13 residues. The CDR3 spells CASSLGGGRVAFF. CDR3 bases: TGTGCCAGCAGCTTAGGAGGCGGGCGGGTAGCTTTCTTT.

This chain connects TRBV4-1 to TRBJ2-1; D may be TRBD2 (7 bases). This CDR3 comprises 15 residues. CDR1 and CDR2 (germline): MGHRA, YSYEKL. The V gene lost 0 bases and the J gene lost 6 bases, with 12 bases spanning the gap. This CDR3 reads CASSQDWEGGNEQFF. Written as DNA, the CDR3 is TGCGCCAGCAGCCAAGATTGGGAGGGGGGCAATGAGCAGTTCTTC.

The J gene is TRBJ2-2, the V gene TRBV4-3; 7 nucleotides agree with TRBD2. The CDR3 totals 16 residues. CDR1 and CDR2 (germline): LGHNA, YSLEER. V dropped 2 bases and J dropped 2; count of bases not matched to a gene: 5. The DNA for the CDR3 is TGCGCCAGCAGCCAATGGCTAGCGGCTAACACCGGGGAGCTGTTTTTT. Translation gives CASSQWLAANTGELFF.

The rearrangement uses TRBV30 and TRBJ2-1; D remains ambiguous. Trimming pared 2 bases from V and 8 bases from J, leaving 4 bases between. The CDR3 runs to 10 residues. Germline V gene lookup returns CDR1 GTSNPN and CDR2 SVGIG (reference sequence). The CDR3 region has the DNA TGTGCCTGGAGTCGGTATGAGCAGTTCTTC. Translating gives CAWSRYEQFF.

This sequence joins TRBV29-1 and TRBJ2-1; 12 nucleotides match TRBD2. Germline CDR1 SQVTM, CDR2 ANQGSEA. V gave up 7 bases and J gave up 6 bases; unmatched junction bases: 7. The CDR3 contains 14 residues. This chain's CDR3 is CSATTSGSLNEQFF. DNA of the CDR3: TGCAGCGCTACGACTAGCGGGAGCCTCAATGAGCAGTTCTTC.

The rearrangement links TRBV5-8 to TRBJ2-1; D may be TRBD2 (5 bases). From germline, CDR1 is SGHTS and CDR2 YDEGEE. Trimming stripped 3 bases from V and 0 bases from J, with 7 bases between. The CDR3 runs to 14 residues. This CDR3 is CASSYGLSYNEQFF. CDR3 bases: TGTGCCAGCAGCTATGGACTCTCCTACAATGAGCAGTTCTTC. Filled out from reference TRBV5-8 and TRBJ2-1, the complete variable domain reads EAGVTQSPTHLIKTRGQQATLRCSPISGHTSVYWYQQALGLGLQFLLWYDEGEERNRGNFPPRFSGRQFPNYSSELNVNALELEDSALYLCASSYGLSYNEQFFGPGTRLTVL.

V usage is TRBV24-1 and J usage is TRBJ1-2; D may be TRBD1 (5 bases). Germline CDR1 is KGHDR and CDR2 is SFDVKD. V was cut by 3 bases and J by 6 bases, with 7 bases left in between. The CDR3 loop spans 12 amino acids. The CDR3 protein is CATSDPGDGYTF. The CDR3 DNA sequence: TGTGCCACCAGTGATCCGGGGGATGGCTACACCTTC.

The genes are TRBV20-1 and TRBJ1-2; D ambiguous. V lost 1 base to trimming and J lost 6 bases, with 6 bases between them. Germline V lookup: CDR1 DFQATT, CDR2 SNEGSKA (reference sequence). The CDR3 length is 11 residues. The DNA for the CDR3 is TGCAGTGCTAGAGGCGGCGATGGCTACACCTTC. It encodes CSARGGDGYTF.

The chain uses TRBV28 and TRBJ1-1, with TRBD1 identical over 9 bases. Per the germline V gene, CDR1 is MDHEN and CDR2 is SYDVKM. The CDR3 covers 16 residues. J gave up 7 bases and V 1 base, and 10 bases lay outside the gene matches. The CDR3 DNA follows: TGTGCCAGCAGTTTATCTCCTCACAGGGGGCATGGTGAAGCTTTCTTT. Its protein is CASSLSPHRGHGEAFF.

Concerning this clone itself: One end of the junction is discordant with germline, which a read error may explain. This chain links TRBV7-9 with TRBJ2-5; possible D gene TRBD1, 5 bases. The CDR3 loop spans 12 amino acids. Germline CDR1 is SEHNR and CDR2 is FQNEAQ (reference sequence). CDR3 nucleotides: TGTGCCAGCAGATTAGGGGCTCAGACCCAGTACTTC. Protein sequence: CASRLGAQTQYF.

The chain carries TRBV4-2 and TRBJ2-3; tentatively, D is TRBD2 (6 bases). The V gene lost 3 bases and the J gene lost 5 bases, with 21 bases spanning the gap. This CDR3 has 17 residues. Germline V gives CDR1 LGHNA, CDR2 YNFKEQ. CDR3 loop: CASSHGSGTASQDTQYF. CDR3 bases: TGTGCCAGCAGCCATGGCTCCGGGACTGCTAGCCAAGATACGCAGTATTTT.

The rearrangement links TRBV7-4 to TRBJ1-4, with D possibly TRBD1 on 6 matching bases. The germline gives CDR1 SGHVT, CDR2 SQSDAQ. V gave up 4 bases and J gave up 0 bases, with 24 bases separating them. The CDR3 has 20 residues. The CDR3 DNA is TGTGCCAGCAGCTACGAACGGATCGGGACAAGCGACTCAACTAATGAAAAACTGTTTTTT. This translates into CASSYERIGTSDSTNEKLFF.

This sequence joins TRBV2 and TRBJ2-5; TRBD2 matches at 7 bases. CDR3 length equals 12 residues. After removal of 8 bases from V and 3 bases from J, the junction contained 3 bases not matched to a gene. Germline V gene lookup returns CDR1 SNHLY and CDR2 FYNNEI. CDR3 residues: CASGLVEETQYF. As DNA, the CDR3 is TGTGCCAGCGGACTAGTAGAAGAGACCCAGTACTTC.

CDR3 protein: CASSLSTGTTEAFF. The CDR3 DNA follows: TGTGCCAGCTCACTAAGCACAGGGACCACTGAAGCTTTCTTT. V gene TRBV18 combines with J gene TRBJ1-1; a weak D match, TRBD1 (6 bases). The CDR3 sequence is 14 residues long. Germline lookup yields CDR1 KGHSH and CDR2 LQKENI. Trimming cost V 4 bases and J 4 bases, with 13 bases left between them.

This chain joins TRBV7-9 and TRBJ2-3, with D possibly TRBD1 on 5 matching bases. V lost 1 base and J 6 bases, leaving 17 bases between the germline ends. Germline CDR1 and CDR2: SEHNR and FQNEAQ (reference sequence). There are 16 residues in the CDR3. CDR3 nucleotide sequence: TGTGCCAGCAGCTTAGTAGGGTCAAGGGGATTGGATACGCAGTATTTT. This sequence encodes CASSLVGSRGLDTQYF.

The V and J genes are TRBV19 and TRBJ1-5; D unresolved. Germline CDR1 and CDR2: LNHDA and SQIVND (reference sequence). The length of the CDR3 is 14 residues. V lost 0 bases, J lost 7 bases, and 10 bases lay in between. The CDR3 spells CASSIDGGWQPQHF. In DNA, the CDR3 is TGTGCCAGTAGTATAGATGGAGGTTGGCAGCCCCAGCATTTT.

This chain joins TRBV18 and TRBJ2-3; TRBD1 agrees at 7 bases. This CDR3 is 21 amino acids long. Germline assignment: CDR1 KGHSH and CDR2 LQKENI. V dropped 0 bases and J dropped 3; count of bases not matched to a gene: 21. The CDR3 region has the DNA TGTGCCAGCTCACCACCAAGGGGTCGAAACAGGGGCAAAGGGGAAACAGATACGCAGTATTTT. This sequence encodes CASSPPRGRNRGKGETDTQYF. Full variable domain (rest looked up from reference TRBV18 and TRBJ2-3): NAGVMQNPRHLVRRRGQEARLRCSPMKGHSHVYWYRQLPEEGLKFMVYLQKENIIDESGMPKERFSAEFPKEGPSILRIQQVVRGDSAAYFCASSPPRGRNRGKGETDTQYFGPGTRLTVL.

The chain has TRBV18 and TRBJ2-7; 7 bases align to TRBD2. CDR1 and CDR2 from the germline V gene are KGHSH and LQKENI. The CDR3 runs 13 residues. V shed 6 bases, J shed 4 bases, and the junction held 6 bases outside the gene matches. CDR3 sequence reads: CASSPAGQYEQYF. In DNA, the CDR3 is TGTGCCAGCTCTCCAGCGGGGCAATACGAGCAGTACTTC.

V usage is TRBV2 and J usage is TRBJ1-6; a possible D gene is TRBD1 (6 bases). Germline lookup yields CDR1 SNHLY and CDR2 FYNNEI. This CDR3 spans 11 amino acids. Trimming cost V 5 bases and J 15 bases, with 11 bases left between them. CDR3 sequence (DNA): TGTGCCAGCAGTTCCCAGGGACACCTCCACTTT. It yields the protein CASSSQGHLHF.

The V and J genes are TRBV5-1 and TRBJ1-1; D is perhaps TRBD1 (5 bases). CDR1 is SGHRS and CDR2 is YFSETQ in the germline V gene. CDR3 length equals 13 residues. Trimming cost V 4 bases and J 0 bases, with 7 bases left between them. The CDR3 reads CASSAGMNTEAFF. As DNA, the CDR3 is TGCGCCAGCAGCGCAGGGATGAACACTGAAGCTTTCTTT.